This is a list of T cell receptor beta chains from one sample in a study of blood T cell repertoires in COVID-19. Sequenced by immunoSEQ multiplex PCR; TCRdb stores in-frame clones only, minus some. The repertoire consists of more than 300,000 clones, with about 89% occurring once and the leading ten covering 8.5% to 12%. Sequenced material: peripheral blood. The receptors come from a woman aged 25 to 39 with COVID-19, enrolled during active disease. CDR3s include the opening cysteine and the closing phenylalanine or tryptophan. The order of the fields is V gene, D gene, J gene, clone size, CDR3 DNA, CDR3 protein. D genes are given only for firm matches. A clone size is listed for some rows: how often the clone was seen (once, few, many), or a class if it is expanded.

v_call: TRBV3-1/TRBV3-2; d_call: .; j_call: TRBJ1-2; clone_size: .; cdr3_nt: TGTGCCAGCAGCCAAGTGGCGGGATATGGCTACACCTTC; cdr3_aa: CASSQVAGYGYTF
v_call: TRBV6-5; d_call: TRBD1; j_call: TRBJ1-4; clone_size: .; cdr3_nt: TGTGCCAGCAGTCTAGGGACAGGGGGCGGCGAACTGTTTTTT; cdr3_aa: CASSLGTGGGELFF
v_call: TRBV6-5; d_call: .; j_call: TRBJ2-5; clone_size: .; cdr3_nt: TGTGCCAGCAGTTACTCGAACAGAGGGGAGACCCAGTACTTC; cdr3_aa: CASSYSNRGETQYF
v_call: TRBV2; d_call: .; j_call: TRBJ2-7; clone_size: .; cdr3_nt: TGTGCCAGCAGTGAAGGGAGCGCCAAGTACTTC; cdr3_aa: CASSEGSAKYF
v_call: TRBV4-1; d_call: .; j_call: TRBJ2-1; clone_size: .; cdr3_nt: TGCGCCAGCAGCAACCTTCAGGGAAATGAGCAGTTCTTC; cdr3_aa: CASSNLQGNEQFF
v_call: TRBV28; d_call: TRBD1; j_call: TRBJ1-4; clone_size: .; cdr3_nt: TGTGCCAGCAGTTCATTCACAGGGGGATCAACTAATGAAAAACTGTTTTTT; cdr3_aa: CASSSFTGGSTNEKLFF
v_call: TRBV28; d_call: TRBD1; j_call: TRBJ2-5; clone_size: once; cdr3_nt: TGTGCCAGCAGTCCCCTCGGACAGGGGCAAGAGACCCAGTACTTC; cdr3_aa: CASSPLGQGQETQYF
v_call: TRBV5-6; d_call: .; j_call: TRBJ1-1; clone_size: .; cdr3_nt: TGTGCCAGCAGCTTGCTGGCGGGGAGGACTGAAGCTTTCTTT; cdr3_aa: CASSLLAGRTEAFF
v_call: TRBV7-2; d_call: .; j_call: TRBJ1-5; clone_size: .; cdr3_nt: TGTGCCAGCAGCTCCAGGGGAGGGCCGAATCAGCCCCAGCATTTT; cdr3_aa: CASSSRGGPNQPQHF
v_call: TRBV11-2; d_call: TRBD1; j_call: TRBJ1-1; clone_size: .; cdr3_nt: TGTGCCAGCAGCCCCAGGACAGGCGTTATGAACACTGAAGCTTTCTTT; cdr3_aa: CASSPRTGVMNTEAFF
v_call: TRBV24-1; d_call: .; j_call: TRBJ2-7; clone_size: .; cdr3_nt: TGTGCCACCAGTGATTTTAACGGCTACGAGCAGTACTTC; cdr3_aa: CATSDFNGYEQYF
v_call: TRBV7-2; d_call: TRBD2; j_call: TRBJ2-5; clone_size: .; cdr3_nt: TGTGCCAGCAGCTTAGAGTCTAGCGGGAGGACCTGGGAGACCCAGTACTTC; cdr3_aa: CASSLESSGRTWETQYF
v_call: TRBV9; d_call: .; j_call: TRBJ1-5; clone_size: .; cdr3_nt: TGTGCCAGCAGCGCGGGGGGGGATAGCAATCAGCCCCAGCATTTT; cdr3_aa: CASSAGGDSNQPQHF
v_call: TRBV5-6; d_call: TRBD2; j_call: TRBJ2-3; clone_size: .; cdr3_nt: TGTGCCAGCAGCCCCAAGCGGGAGCCCTATACGCAGTATTTT; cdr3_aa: CASSPKREPYTQYF
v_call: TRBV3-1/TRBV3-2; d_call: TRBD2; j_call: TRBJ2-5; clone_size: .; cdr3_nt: TGTGCCAGCAGCCGCCTCGGCGGGAGGGAAGAGACCCAGTACTTC; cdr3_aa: CASSRLGGREETQYF
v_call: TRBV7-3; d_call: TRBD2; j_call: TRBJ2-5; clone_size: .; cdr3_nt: TGTGCCAGCAGCTCTAGTAGCGGGCCACAAGAGACCCAGTACTTC; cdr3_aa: CASSSSSGPQETQYF
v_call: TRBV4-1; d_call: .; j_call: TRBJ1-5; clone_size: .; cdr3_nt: TGCGCCAGCAGCCACTCAATCTCGGGGTTAGGCAATCAGCCCCAGCATTTT; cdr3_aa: CASSHSISGLGNQPQHF
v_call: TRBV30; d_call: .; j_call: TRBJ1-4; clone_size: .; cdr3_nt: TGTGCCTGGAGCGGGGAGACGGCTGCAACTAATGAAAAACTGTTTTTT; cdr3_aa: CAWSGETAATNEKLFF
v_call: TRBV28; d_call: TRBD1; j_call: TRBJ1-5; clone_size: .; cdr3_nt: TGTGCCAGCAGTTCGGACAGGGCTAGCAATCAGCCCCAGCATTTT; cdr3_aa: CASSSDRASNQPQHF
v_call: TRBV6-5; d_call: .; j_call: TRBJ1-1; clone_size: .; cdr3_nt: TGTGCCAGCAGTTACTCGCCAGGGGCTAACACTGAAGCTTTCTTT; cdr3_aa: CASSYSPGANTEAFF